Detailed here is one T cell receptor beta chain. The record originates from a study of blood T cell repertoires in COVID-19. Method: immunoSEQ multiplex PCR; TCRdb's copy keeps in-frame clones and lacks some. The data contain approximately 72,000 clones, 85% of them seen just once; the ten biggest clones take up 20% to 25%. The TCR was taken from a man between 45 and 60 years old with acute or convalescent COVID-19. Material: peripheral blood.

The CDR3, as DNA: TGTGCCAGCAGCCAGGCTTTCGGGGAACAGGGGGCCAGTGAGCAGTTCTTC. Its protein is CASSQAFGEQGASEQFF. V gene TRBV4-2 combines with J gene TRBJ2-1, with 9 nucleotides matching TRBD1. The CDR3 runs 17 residues. The V gene end was trimmed by 3 bases and the J gene end by 9 bases; junction bases not matched to a gene: 15. Germline CDR1 is LGHNA and CDR2 is YNFKEQ.